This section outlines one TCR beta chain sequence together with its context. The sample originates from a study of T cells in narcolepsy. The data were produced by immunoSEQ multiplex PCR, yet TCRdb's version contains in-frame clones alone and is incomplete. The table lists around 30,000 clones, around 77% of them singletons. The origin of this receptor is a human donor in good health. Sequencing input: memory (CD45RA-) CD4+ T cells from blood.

CDR3 sequence: CASKGPGQGNHEQYF. CDR3 nucleotide sequence: TGTGCCAGCAAGGGCCCGGGACAGGGGAACCACGAGCAGTACTTC. J is TRBJ2-7 and V is TRBV6-5; 10 bases agree with TRBD1. The CDR3 consists of 15 residues. V trimming: 7 bases; J trimming: 5 bases; junction bases outside the gene matches: 11. The germline CDR1 and CDR2 sequences are MNHEY and SVGAGI.